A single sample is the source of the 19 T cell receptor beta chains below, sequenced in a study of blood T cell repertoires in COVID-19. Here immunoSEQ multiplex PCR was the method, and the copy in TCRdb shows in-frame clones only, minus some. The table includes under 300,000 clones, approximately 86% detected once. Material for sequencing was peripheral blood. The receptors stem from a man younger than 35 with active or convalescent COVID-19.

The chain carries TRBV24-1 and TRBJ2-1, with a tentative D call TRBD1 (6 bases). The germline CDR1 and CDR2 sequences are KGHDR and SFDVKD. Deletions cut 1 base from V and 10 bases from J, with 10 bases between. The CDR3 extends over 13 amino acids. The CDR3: CATSDLIDREQFF. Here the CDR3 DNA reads TGTGCCACCAGTGATTTAATTGACAGGGAGCAGTTCTTC.

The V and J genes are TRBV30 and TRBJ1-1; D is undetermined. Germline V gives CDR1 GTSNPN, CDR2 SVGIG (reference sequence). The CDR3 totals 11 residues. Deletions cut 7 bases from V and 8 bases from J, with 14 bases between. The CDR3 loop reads CASTRGSEAFF. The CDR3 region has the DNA TGTGCCTCAACCCGTGGCTCCGAAGCTTTCTTT. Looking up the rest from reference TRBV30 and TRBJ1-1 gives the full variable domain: SQTIHQWPATLVQPVGSPLSLECTVEGTSNPNLYWYRQAAGRGLQLLFYSVGIGQISSEVPQNLSASRPQDRQFILSSKKLLLSDSGFYLCASTRGSEAFFGQGTRLTVV.

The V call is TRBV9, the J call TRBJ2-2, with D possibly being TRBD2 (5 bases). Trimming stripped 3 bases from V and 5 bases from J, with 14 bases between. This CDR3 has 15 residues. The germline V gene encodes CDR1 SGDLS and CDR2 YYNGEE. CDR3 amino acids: CASSGGGGATGELFF. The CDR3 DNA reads TGTGCCAGCAGCGGAGGAGGCGGAGCAACCGGGGAGCTGTTTTTT.

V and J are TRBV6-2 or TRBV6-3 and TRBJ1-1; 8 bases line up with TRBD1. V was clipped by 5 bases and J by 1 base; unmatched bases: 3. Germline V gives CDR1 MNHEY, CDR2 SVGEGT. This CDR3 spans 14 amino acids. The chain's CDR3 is CASSQQGGNTEAFF. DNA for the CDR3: TGTGCCAGCAGTCAACAGGGGGGGAACACTGAAGCTTTCTTT.

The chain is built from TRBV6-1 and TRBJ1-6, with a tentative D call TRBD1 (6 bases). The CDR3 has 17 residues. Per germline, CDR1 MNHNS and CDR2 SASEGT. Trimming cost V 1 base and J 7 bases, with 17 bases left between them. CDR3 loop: CASSEVHLRQANSPLHF. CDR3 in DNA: TGTGCCAGCAGTGAAGTTCATTTGCGACAGGCAAATTCACCCCTCCACTTT.

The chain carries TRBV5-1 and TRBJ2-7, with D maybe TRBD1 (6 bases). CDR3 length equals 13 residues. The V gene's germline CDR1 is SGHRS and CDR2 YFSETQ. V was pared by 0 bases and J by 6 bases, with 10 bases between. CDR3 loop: CASSLGQVSEQYF. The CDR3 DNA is TGCGCCAGCAGCTTGGGACAGGTCAGCGAGCAGTACTTC. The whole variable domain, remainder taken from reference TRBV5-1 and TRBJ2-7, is KAGVTQTPRYLIKTRGQQVTLSCSPISGHRSVSWYQQTPGQGLQFLFEYFSETQRNKGNFPGRFSGRQFSNSRSEMNVSTLELGDSALYLCASSLGQVSEQYFGPGTRLTVT.

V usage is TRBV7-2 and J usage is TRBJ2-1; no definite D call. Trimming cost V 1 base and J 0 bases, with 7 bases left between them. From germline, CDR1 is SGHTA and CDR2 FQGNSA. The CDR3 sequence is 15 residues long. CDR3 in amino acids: CASSLGPGSYNEQFF. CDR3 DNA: TGTGCCAGCAGCTTAGGGCCGGGCTCCTACAATGAGCAGTTCTTC.

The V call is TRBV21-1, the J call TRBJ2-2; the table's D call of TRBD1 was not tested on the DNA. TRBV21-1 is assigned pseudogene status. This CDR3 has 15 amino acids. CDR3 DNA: TGTGCCAGCCGCCCGGGACAGACGAACACCGGGGAGCTGTTTTTT. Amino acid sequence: CASRPGQTNTGELFF.

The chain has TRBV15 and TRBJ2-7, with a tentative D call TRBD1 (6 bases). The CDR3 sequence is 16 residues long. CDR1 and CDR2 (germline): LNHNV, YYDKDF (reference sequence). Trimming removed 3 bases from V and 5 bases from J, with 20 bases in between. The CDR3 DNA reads TGTGCCACCAGCAGTGGCGGAAGCACAGGGCGCCACGAGCAGTACTTC. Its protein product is CATSSGGSTGRHEQYF.

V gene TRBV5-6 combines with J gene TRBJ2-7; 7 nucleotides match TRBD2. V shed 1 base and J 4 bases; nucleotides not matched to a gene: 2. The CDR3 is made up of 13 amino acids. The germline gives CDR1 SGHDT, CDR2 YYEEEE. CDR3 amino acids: CASSLRGLYEQYF. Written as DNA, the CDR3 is TGTGCCAGCAGCTTGAGGGGACTATACGAGCAGTACTTC. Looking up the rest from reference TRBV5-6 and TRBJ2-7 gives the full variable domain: DAGVTQSPTHLIKTRGQQVTLRCSPKSGHDTVSWYQQALGQGPQFIFQYYEEEERQRGNFPDRFSGHQFPNYSSELNVNALLLGDSALYLCASSLRGLYEQYFGPGTRLTVT.

The CDR3 DNA is TGTGCCAGCAGAAAGTGGACAGACGCCTATAGCAATCAGCCCCAGCATTTT. It encodes CASRKWTDAYSNQPQHF. This chain links TRBV28 with TRBJ1-5; a possible D gene is TRBD1 (6 bases). Trimming removed 6 bases at V and 0 bases at J, with 18 bases between. Germline loops: CDR1 MDHEN, CDR2 SYDVKM. This CDR3 is built from 17 residues.

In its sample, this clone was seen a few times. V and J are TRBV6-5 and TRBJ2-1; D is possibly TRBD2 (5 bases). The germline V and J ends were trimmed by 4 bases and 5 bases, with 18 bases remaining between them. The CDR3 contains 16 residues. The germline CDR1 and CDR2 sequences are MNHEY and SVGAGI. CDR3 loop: CASSLDPRLHNNEQFF. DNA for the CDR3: TGTGCCAGCAGTTTGGACCCCCGACTACACAACAATGAGCAGTTCTTC.

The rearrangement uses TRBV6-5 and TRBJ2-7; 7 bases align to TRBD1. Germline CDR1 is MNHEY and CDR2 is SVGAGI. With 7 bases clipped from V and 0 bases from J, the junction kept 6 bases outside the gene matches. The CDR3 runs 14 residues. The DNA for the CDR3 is TGTGCCAGCAAGCGGACAGGTCCCTCCTACGAGCAGTACTTC. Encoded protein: CASKRTGPSYEQYF.

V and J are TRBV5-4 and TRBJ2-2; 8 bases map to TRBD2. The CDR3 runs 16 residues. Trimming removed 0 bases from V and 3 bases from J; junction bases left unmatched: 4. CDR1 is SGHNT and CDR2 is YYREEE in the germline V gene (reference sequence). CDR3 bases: TGTGCCAGCAGCTTGGGCGGGAGGCGAGACACCGGGGAGCTGTTTTTT. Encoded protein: CASSLGGRRDTGELFF.

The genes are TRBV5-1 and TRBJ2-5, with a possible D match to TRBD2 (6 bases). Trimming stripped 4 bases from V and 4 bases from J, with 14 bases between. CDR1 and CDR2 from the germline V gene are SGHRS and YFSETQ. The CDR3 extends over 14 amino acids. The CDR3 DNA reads TGCGCCAGCAGCCAAGCTCGGAGGGGAGAGACCCAGTACTTC. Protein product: CASSQARRGETQYF.

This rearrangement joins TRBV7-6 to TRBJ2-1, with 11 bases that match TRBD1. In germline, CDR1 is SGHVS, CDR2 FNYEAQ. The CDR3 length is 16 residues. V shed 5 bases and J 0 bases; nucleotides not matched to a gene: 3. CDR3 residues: CASSLGTGGSYNEQFF. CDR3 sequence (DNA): TGTGCCAGCAGCCTGGGGACAGGGGGCTCCTACAATGAGCAGTTCTTC. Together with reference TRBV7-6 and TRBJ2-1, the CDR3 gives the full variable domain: GAGVSQSPRYKVTKRGQDVALRCDPISGHVSLYWYRQALGQGPEFLTYFNYEAQQDKSGLPNDRFSAERPEGSISTLTIQRTEQRDSAMYRCASSLGTGGSYNEQFFGPGTRLTVL.

CDR3 residues: CASSHQDTGAAGYTF. CDR3 coding DNA: TGCGCCAGCAGTCACCAAGACACAGGGGCTGCTGGCTACACCTTC. The gene calls are TRBV23-1 and TRBJ1-2; 7 nucleotides agree with TRBD1. TRBV23-1 is filed as an ORF, its function uncertain. Trimming took 3 bases from V and 7 from J; bases not matched to a gene: 11. The CDR3 is 15 residues long.

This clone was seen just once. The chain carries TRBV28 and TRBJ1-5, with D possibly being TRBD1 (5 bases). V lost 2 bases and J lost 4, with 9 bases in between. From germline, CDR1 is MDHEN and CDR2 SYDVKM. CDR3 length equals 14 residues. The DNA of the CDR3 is TGTGCCAGCAGTTTAGTGGCAGGGAATCAGCCCCAGCATTTT. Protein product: CASSLVAGNQPQHF. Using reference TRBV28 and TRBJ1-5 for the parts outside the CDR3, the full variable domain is DVKVTQSSRYLVKRTGEKVFLECVQDMDHENMFWYRQDPGLGLRLIYFSYDVKMKEKGDIPEGYSVSREKKERFSLILESASTNQTSMYLCASSLVAGNQPQHFGDGTRLSIL.

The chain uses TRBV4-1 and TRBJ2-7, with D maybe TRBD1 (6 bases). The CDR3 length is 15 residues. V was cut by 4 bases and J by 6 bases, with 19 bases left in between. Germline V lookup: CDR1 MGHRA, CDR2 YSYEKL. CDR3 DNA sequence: TGCGCCAGCAGCCTGGGCAGGGGTGACCTGGTCGAGCAGTACTTC. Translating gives CASSLGRGDLVEQYF.